A selection of T cell receptor beta chains follows, all from one sample in a study of blood T cell repertoires in COVID-19. Sequencing used immunoSEQ multiplex PCR; TCRdb keeps in-frame clones, though not all of them. The data hold around 200,000 clones, with approximately 83% observed a single time. Source material: peripheral blood. Every receptor here comes from a human donor with active or convalescent COVID-19. The donor label of this sample is uncertain. CDR3s include the opening cysteine and the closing phenylalanine or tryptophan. A D gene is named only where the DNA matches it firmly. Rows may omit the clone size; those that give it use once, few, many or a size class.

>TRBV7-2|NA|TRBJ2-5|TRBD1
TGTGCCAGCAGCTTGGTGGCAGGGGGTGGGGGAGAGACCCAGTACTTC
CASSLVAGGGGETQYF
>TRBV11-2|NA|TRBJ2-5|TRBD2
TGTGCCAGCAGCTTAGGGACTAGCGGGCAAGAGACCCAGTACTTC
CASSLGTSGQETQYF
>TRBV28|NA|TRBJ1-5|NA
TGTGCCAGCAGTTTATCGGGCGGAAGCGGGGGCAATCAGCCCCAGCATTTT
CASSLSGGSGGNQPQHF
>TRBV18|NA|TRBJ2-7|NA
TGTGCCAGCTCCCCGTCTAAACGGGGGCAGTACTTC
CASSPSKRGQYF
>TRBV9|few|TRBJ2-3|NA
TGTGCCAGCAGCGTAGCTGGTAACCTCGGGACAGATACGCAGTATTTT
CASSVAGNLGTDTQYF
>TRBV7-9|NA|TRBJ2-7|TRBD1
TGTGCCAGCAGTTCCACAGGGGACGAGCAGTACTTC
CASSSTGDEQYF
>TRBV15|NA|TRBJ1-6|TRBD1
TGTGCCACCAGCAGAGATCGGGACAGCGGTTCACCCCTCCACTTT
CATSRDRDSGSPLHF
>TRBV28|NA|TRBJ2-7|NA
TGTGCCAGCAGCCGCGGGATCTACGAGCAGTACTTC
CASSRGIYEQYF
>TRBV5-3|NA|TRBJ1-2|TRBD1
TGTGCCAGAAGCAAGACAGGGGGGGATGGCTACACCTTC
CARSKTGGDGYTF
>TRBV30|NA|TRBJ2-7|NA
TGTGCCTGGAGCAGAGGTTCGCTTTTCCACGAGCAGTACTTC
CAWSRGSLFHEQYF
>TRBV5-8|NA|TRBJ1-5|TRBD1
TGTGCCAGCAGCTTGGTTAGACAGGGCCGACAGCCCCAGCATTTT
CASSLVRQGRQPQHF
>TRBV27|once|TRBJ1-5|NA
TGTGCCAGCAGTCCAGGACAGTACAATCAGCCCCAGCATTTT
CASSPGQYNQPQHF
>TRBV27|NA|TRBJ2-5|NA
TGTGCCAGCAGTGTATTGGGTCCAGCGGGTTACCAAGAGACCCAGTACTTC
CASSVLGPAGYQETQYF
>TRBV5-5|NA|TRBJ2-2|TRBD1
TGTGCCAGCAGCTCCGGGACAGCCAACACCGGGGAGCTGTTTTTT
CASSSGTANTGELFF
>TRBV4-3|NA|TRBJ2-5|NA
TGCGCCAGCAGCCTGGACAGAAGGGGCGAGACCCAGTACTTC
CASSLDRRGETQYF
>TRBV20-1|NA|TRBJ2-1|TRBD2
TGCAGTGCTAGTCCCGCGGGAGGGCTTAGTGAGCAGTTCTTC
CSASPAGGLSEQFF
>TRBV5-4|NA|TRBJ2-7|TRBD1
TGTGCCAGCAGCCCTATAACGGGACAGGCGGCCGAGCAGTACTTC
CASSPITGQAAEQYF
>TRBV7-6|NA|TRBJ2-7|TRBD1
TGTGCCAGCAGCATTTATTCCTCCGGGACAGGGTTCTACGAGCAGTACTTC
CASSIYSSGTGFYEQYF
>TRBV12-3/TRBV12-4|NA|TRBJ2-5|NA
TGTGCCAGCAGTTGGACTACTCAAGAGACCCAGTACTTC
CASSWTTQETQYF
>TRBV4-3|NA|TRBJ2-1|TRBD2
TGCGCCAGCAGCCAAGATCGGCCTAGCGGGGGAGGTGAGCAGTTCTTC
CASSQDRPSGGGEQFF
>TRBV6-6|few|TRBJ1-5|NA
TGTGCCAGCAGTGTAGGGGTTGGCAATCAGCCCCAGCATTTT
CASSVGVGNQPQHF
>TRBV27|few|TRBJ1-3|NA
TGTGCCAGCAGTTTATATTCCCCAGGACTCTCTGGAAACACCATATATTTT
CASSLYSPGLSGNTIYF
>TRBV5-4|NA|TRBJ1-2|NA
TGTGCCAGCAGCGTCGGTGGCTATGGCTACACCTTC
CASSVGGYGYTF
>TRBV30|NA|TRBJ2-1|TRBD1
TGTGCCTGGAGTGGACAGGGGATCGACAATGAGCAGTTCTTC
CAWSGQGIDNEQFF
>TRBV5-4|NA|TRBJ1-2|NA
TGTGCCAGCAGCGGGGCGGAATATGGCTACACCTTC
CASSGAEYGYTF
>TRBV5-4|once|TRBJ2-6|NA
TGTGCCAGCAGCTCAGATTCTGGGGCCAACGTCCTGACTTTC
CASSSDSGANVLTF
>TRBV4-2|NA|TRBJ2-7|TRBD2
TGTGCCAGCAGCCAAGTTATATGGAGAGGGGGACTAGCGGCCTACGAGCAGTACTTC
CASSQVIWRGGLAAYEQYF
>TRBV2|NA|TRBJ1-3|TRBD1
TGTGCCAGTAGAAACAGGGGTGGAAACACCATATATTTT
CASRNRGGNTIYF
>TRBV6-5|NA|TRBJ2-2|TRBD2
TGTGCCAGTCTAGCGGCAAACACCGGGGAGCTGTTTTTT
CASLAANTGELFF
>TRBV9|NA|TRBJ2-5|TRBD2
TGTGCCAGCAGCCTAGGATACCCTAGCGGGGAAGAGACCCAGTACTTC
CASSLGYPSGEETQYF
>TRBV5-4|few|TRBJ1-5|NA
TGTGCCAGCAGCTTGGGGGGCCCAGGGGTTAAGGGTAATCAGCCCCAGCATTTT
CASSLGGPGVKGNQPQHF
>TRBV10-3|NA|TRBJ2-3|TRBD2
TGTGCCATCAGACCGGGACTAGCGGGGGGCAAGGCAGATACGCAGTATTTT
CAIRPGLAGGKADTQYF
>TRBV18|once|TRBJ1-1|TRBD1
TGTGCCAGCTCACCCGCTTCGACAGGGATAAACACTGAAGCTTTCTTT
CASSPASTGINTEAFF